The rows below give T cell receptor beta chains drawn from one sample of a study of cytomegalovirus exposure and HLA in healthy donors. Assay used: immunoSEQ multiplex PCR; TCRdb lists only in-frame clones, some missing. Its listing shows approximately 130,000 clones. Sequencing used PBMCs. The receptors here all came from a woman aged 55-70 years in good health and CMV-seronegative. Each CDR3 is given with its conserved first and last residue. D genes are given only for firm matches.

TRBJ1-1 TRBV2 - CASSEQGWRKYNTEAFF TGTGCCAGCAGTGAACAAGGGTGGAGGAAATATAACACTGAAGCTTTCTTT
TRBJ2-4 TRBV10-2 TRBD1 CASSDMVGGAVDIQYF TGCGCCAGCAGTGATATGGTAGGGGGCGCGGTGGACATTCAGTACTTC
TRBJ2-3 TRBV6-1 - CASSKGDTDTQYF TGTGCCAGCAGTAAAGGAGACACAGATACGCAGTATTTT
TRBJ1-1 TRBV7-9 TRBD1 CASSLGRTGVNTEAFF TGTGCCAGCAGCTTAGGCCGGACAGGAGTGAACACTGAAGCTTTCTTT
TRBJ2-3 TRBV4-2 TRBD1 CASSQGQGGTDTQYF TGTGCCAGCAGCCAAGGACAGGGTGGGACAGATACGCAGTATTTT
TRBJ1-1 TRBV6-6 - CASSPRAEAFF TGTGCCAGCAGCCCCAGGGCTGAAGCTTTCTTT
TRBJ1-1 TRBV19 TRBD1 CASSIGDRGLNTEAFF TGTGCCAGTAGTATCGGAGACAGGGGGCTAAACACTGAAGCTTTCTTT
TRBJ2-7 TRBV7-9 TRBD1 CASSATTGGASYEQYF TGTGCCAGCAGCGCAACAACAGGGGGCGCTTCCTACGAGCAGTACTTC
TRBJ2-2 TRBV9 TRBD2 CASPTPGMGAGGNTGELFF TGTGCCAGTCCTACGCCGGGGATGGGGGCGGGGGGGAACACCGGGGAGCTGTTTTTT
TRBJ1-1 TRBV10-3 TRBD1 CAISESLDSDRVNTEAFF TGTGCCATCAGTGAGTCTCTAGATTCGGACAGGGTGAACACTGAAGCTTTCTTT
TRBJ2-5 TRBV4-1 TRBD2 CASSQGGRETLETQYF TGCGCCAGCAGCCAAGGAGGGCGGGAGACGTTGGAGACCCAGTACTTC
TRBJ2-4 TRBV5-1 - CASSPQWANIQYF TGCGCCAGCAGCCCACAATGGGCTAACATTCAGTACTTC
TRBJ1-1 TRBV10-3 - CAISEAGGGNTEAFF TGTGCCATCAGTGAGGCGGGGGGAGGGAACACTGAAGCTTTCTTT
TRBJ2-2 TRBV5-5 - CASSWGLASSTGELFF TGTGCCAGCAGCTGGGGTCTAGCGAGTTCAACCGGGGAGCTGTTTTTT
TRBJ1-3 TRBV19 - CASSTARDTRTGNTIYF TGTGCCAGTAGTACCGCCCGGGACACGCGCACTGGAAACACCATATATTTT
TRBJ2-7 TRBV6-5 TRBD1 CASSPGTGGSYEQYF TGTGCCAGCAGTCCCGGGACAGGGGGCTCCTACGAGCAGTACTTC
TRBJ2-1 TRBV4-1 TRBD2 CASSQELAGVGNEQFF TGCGCCAGCAGCCAAGAACTAGCGGGAGTTGGTAATGAGCAGTTCTTC
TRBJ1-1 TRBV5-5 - CASSLTGKTEAFF TGTGCCAGCAGCCTCACAGGGAAAACTGAAGCTTTCTTT
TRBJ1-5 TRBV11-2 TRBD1 CASSLGQGNEENQPQHF TGTGCCAGCAGCTTGGGACAGGGAAACGAGGAAAATCAGCCCCAGCATTTT
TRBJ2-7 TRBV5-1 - CASRAGDRSYEQYF TGCGCCAGCAGGGCTGGTGACAGATCCTACGAGCAGTACTTC
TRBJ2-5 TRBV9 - CASSVDQGYQETQYF TGTGCCAGCAGCGTAGACCAGGGGTACCAAGAGACCCAGTACTTC
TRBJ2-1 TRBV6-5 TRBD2 CASRGLAAYNEQFF TGTGCCAGCAGGGGGCTAGCGGCTTACAATGAGCAGTTCTTC
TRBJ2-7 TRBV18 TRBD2 CASSPWLPRSGIPYEQYF TGTGCCAGCTCACCGTGGTTGCCTCGTAGCGGGATTCCCTACGAGCAGTACTTC
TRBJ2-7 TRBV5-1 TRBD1 CASSPGLTGHYEQYF TGCGCCAGCAGCCCCGGGTTGACAGGGCACTACGAGCAGTACTTC
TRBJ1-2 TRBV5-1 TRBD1 CASSLDRAGYTF TGCGCCAGCAGCCTCGACAGGGCAGGCTACACCTTC
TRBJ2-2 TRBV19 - CASSITSTYTGELFF TGTGCCAGTAGTATTACGAGTACCTACACCGGGGAGCTGTTTTTT
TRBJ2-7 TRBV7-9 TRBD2 CASSPEVAGGVKQYF TGTGCCAGCAGCCCCGAGGTAGCGGGGGGCGTCAAGCAATACTTC
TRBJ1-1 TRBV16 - CASSPSWGGTEAFF TGTGCCAGCAGCCCCAGTTGGGGAGGCACTGAAGCTTTCTTT
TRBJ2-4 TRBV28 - CASSVPGLQNIQYF TGTGCCAGCAGTGTACCGGGACTCCAAAACATTCAGTACTTC
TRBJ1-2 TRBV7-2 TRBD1 CASSLGWTGFIYGYTF TGTGCCAGCAGCTTAGGCTGGACAGGGTTTATCTATGGCTACACCTTC
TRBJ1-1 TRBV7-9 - CASSLGRGATTNTEAFF TGTGCCAGCAGCTTAGGACGCGGGGCTACTACGAACACTGAAGCTTTCTTT
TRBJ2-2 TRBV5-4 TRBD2 CASSPSSGSLGELFF TGTGCCAGCAGCCCGTCTAGCGGGAGTCTTGGGGAGCTGTTTTTT
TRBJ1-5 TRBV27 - CASSRRELGQPQHF TGTGCCAGCAGTAGGCGGGAACTAGGGCAGCCCCAGCATTTT
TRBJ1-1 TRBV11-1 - CASSQTGHSNTEAFF TGTGCCAGCAGCCAAACGGGACACTCGAACACTGAAGCTTTCTTT
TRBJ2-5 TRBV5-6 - CASSLDQMLVVETQYF TGTGCCAGCAGCTTGGATCAGATGTTGGTGGTAGAGACCCAGTACTTC
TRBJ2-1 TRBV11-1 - CASSRSSGSSYNEQFF TGTGCCAGCAGTCGTAGCTCTGGGAGCTCCTACAATGAGCAGTTCTTC
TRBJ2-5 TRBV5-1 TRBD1 CASSFGDRGGETQYF TGCGCCAGCAGCTTTGGGGACAGGGGGGGCGAGACCCAGTACTTC
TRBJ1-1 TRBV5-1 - CASSLQGSHTEAFF TGCGCCAGCAGCTTACAGGGATCTCACACTGAAGCTTTCTTT
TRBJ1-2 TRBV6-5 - CASSYSYRVENYGYTF TGTGCCAGCAGTTACAGTTACAGGGTGGAGAACTATGGCTACACCTTC
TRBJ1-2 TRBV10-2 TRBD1 CASSESHRGATAF TGCGCCAGCAGTGAGAGCCACAGGGGGGCAACCGCCTTC
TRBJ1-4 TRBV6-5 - CASSYRQGNEKLFF TGTGCCAGCAGTTACCGGCAGGGCAATGAAAAACTGTTTTTT
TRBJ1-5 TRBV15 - CATSPSLQQGLHQPQHF TGTGCCACCAGCCCGTCACTCCAACAGGGCTTACATCAGCCCCAGCATTTT
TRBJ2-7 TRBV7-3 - CASSSTQGAKYF TGTGCCAGCAGCTCGACCCAAGGGGCCAAGTACTTC
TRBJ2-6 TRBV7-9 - CASSLAGRGFGGANVLTF TGTGCCAGCAGCTTAGCGGGCAGGGGTTTTGGTGGGGCCAACGTCCTGACTTTC
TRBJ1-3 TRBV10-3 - CAISESLAGNTIYF TGTGCCATCAGTGAGTCATTAGCTGGAAACACCATATATTTT